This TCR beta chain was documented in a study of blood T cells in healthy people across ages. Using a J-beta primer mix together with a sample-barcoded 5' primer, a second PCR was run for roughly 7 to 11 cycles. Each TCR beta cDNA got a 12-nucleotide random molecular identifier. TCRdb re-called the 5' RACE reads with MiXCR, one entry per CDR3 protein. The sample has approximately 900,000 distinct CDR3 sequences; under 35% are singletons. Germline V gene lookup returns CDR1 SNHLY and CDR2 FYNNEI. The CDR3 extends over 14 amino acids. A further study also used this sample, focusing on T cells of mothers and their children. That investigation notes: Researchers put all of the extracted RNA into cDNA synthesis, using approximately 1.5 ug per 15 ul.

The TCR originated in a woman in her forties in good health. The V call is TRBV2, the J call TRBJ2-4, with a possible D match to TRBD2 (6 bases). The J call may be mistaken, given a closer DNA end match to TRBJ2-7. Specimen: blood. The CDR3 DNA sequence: TGTGCCAGCAGGGGGGGACGCGCAACCTACGAGCAGTACTTC. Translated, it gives CASRGGRATYEQYF.